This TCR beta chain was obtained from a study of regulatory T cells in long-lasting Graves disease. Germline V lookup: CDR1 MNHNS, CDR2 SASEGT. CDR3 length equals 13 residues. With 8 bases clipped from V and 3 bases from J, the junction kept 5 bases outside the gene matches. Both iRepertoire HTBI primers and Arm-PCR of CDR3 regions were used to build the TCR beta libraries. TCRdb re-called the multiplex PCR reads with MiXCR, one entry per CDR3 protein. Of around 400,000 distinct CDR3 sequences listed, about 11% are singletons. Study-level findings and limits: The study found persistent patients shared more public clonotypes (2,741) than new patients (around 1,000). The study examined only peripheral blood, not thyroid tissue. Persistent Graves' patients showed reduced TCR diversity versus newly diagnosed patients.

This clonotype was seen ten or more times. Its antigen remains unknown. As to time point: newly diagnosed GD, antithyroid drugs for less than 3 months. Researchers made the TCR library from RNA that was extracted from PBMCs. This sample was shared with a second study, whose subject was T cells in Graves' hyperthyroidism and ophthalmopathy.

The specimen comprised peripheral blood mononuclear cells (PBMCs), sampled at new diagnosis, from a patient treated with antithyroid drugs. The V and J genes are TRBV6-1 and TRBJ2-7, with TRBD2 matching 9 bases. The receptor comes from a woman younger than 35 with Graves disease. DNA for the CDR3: TGTGCCAGCCAAAGACTAGCGGACTACGAGCAGTACTTC. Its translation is CASQRLADYEQYF.